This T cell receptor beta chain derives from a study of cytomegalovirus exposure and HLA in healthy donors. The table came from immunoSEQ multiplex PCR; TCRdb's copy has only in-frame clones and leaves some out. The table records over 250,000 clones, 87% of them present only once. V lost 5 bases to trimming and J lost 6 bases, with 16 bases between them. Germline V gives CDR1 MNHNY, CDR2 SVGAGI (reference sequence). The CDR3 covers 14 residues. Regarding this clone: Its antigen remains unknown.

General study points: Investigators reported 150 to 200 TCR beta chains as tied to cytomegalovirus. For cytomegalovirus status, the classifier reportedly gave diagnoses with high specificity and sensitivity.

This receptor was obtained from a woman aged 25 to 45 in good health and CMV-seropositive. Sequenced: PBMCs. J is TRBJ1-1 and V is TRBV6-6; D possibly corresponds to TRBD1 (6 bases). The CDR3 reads CASSQGTGTAEAFF. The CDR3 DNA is TGTGCCAGCAGTCAGGGAACAGGGACGGCTGAAGCTTTCTTT.